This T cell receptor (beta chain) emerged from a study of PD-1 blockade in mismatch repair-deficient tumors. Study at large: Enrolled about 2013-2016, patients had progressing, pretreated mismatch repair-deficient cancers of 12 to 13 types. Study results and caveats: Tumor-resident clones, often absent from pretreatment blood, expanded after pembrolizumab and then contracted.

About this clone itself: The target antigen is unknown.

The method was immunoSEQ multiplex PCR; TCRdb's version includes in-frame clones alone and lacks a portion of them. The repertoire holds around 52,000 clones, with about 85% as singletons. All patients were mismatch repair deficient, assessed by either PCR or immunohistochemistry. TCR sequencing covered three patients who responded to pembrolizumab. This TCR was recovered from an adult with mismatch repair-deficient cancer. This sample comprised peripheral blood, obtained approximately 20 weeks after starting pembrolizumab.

The DNA for the CDR3 is TGCGCCAGCAGCTTGATCGGAGGGGCCTACGAGCAGTACTTC. Residues: CASSLIGGAYEQYF. The V call is TRBV5-1, the J call TRBJ2-7; TRBD2 might be the D (6 bases). The V end was cut by 1 base, the J end by 2 bases, with 10 bases between. The CDR3 runs to 14 residues. CDR1 is SGHRS and CDR2 is YFSETQ in the germline V gene.